Following are 28 T cell receptor beta chains from one sample sequenced in a study of PD-1 blockade in mismatch repair-deficient tumors. Data came from immunoSEQ multiplex PCR; TCRdb stores just in-frame clones and leaves some out. The repertoire holds 55,000 to 85,000 clones, with 70% to 85% as singletons. The sequencing used peripheral blood, collected 2 weeks after starting pembrolizumab. The receptors derive from an adult with mismatch repair-deficient cancer.

The chain carries TRBV5-1 and TRBJ2-3, with 7 bases that match TRBD2. This CDR3 has 16 amino acids. V trimming: 4 bases; J trimming: 0 bases; junction bases outside the gene matches: 8. CDR1 and CDR2 from the germline V gene are SGHRS and YFSETQ. The DNA for the CDR3 is TGCGCCAGCAGCGTGAGCGGGACCCCTAGCACAGATACGCAGTATTTT. Amino acids: CASSVSGTPSTDTQYF.

This chain uses TRBV5-6 with TRBJ2-3, with D unclear. This CDR3 region has 15 residues. Trimming cost V 0 bases and J 3 bases, with 11 bases left between them. Germline V gene sequence: CDR1 SGHDT, CDR2 YYEEEE. CDR3 protein: CASSLVRLRTDTQYF. The DNA for the CDR3 is TGTGCCAGCAGCTTGGTTCGGTTAAGGACAGATACGCAGTATTTT.

The chain couples TRBV7-8 to TRBJ1-1; D not resolved. The CDR3 loop spans 13 amino acids. The germline V and J ends were trimmed by 1 base and 5 bases, with 8 bases remaining between them. The germline gives CDR1 SGHVS, CDR2 FQNEAQ. The CDR3 DNA reads TGTGCCAGCAGCTTAGAGGGCTTTACTGAAGCTTTCTTT. Its protein product is CASSLEGFTEAFF.

The rearrangement joins TRBV30 to TRBJ1-3; 9 nucleotides line up with TRBD1. The CDR3 sequence is 16 residues long. The germline V gene has CDR1 GTSNPN and CDR2 SVGIG (reference sequence). With 0 bases clipped from V and 3 bases from J, the junction kept 6 bases outside the gene matches. The CDR3 region is CAWSVGQGRFGNTIYF. The CDR3 region has the DNA TGTGCCTGGAGTGTGGGACAGGGCAGGTTTGGAAACACCATATATTTT.

The V and J genes are TRBV27 and TRBJ2-2, with 7 nucleotides matching TRBD1. Germline CDR1 and CDR2: MNHEY and SMNVEV (reference sequence). J lost 9 bases, V lost 6 bases, and 19 bases had no gene match. This CDR3 region has 17 residues. CDR3 nucleotides: TGTGCCAGCAGCCGGGGCAACAGGGGTTCCAACCCCTGGGAGCTGTTTTTT. The encoded protein is CASSRGNRGSNPWELFF.

This sequence joins TRBV18 and TRBJ1-1, with 8 bases aligning to TRBD1. V shed 4 bases, J shed 7 bases, and the junction held 8 bases outside the gene matches. Germline CDR1 and CDR2: KGHSH and LQKENI. The CDR3 spans 14 residues. The DNA of the CDR3 is TGTGCCAGCTCACGAGGACAGGGCACCAATGAAGCTTTCTTT. It encodes CASSRGQGTNEAFF.

This clone appeared a few times. The CDR3 nucleotides are TGTGCCAGCAGTGAAGGGGCCACGGATTATGGCTACACCTTC. It codes for CASSEGATDYGYTF. J is TRBJ1-2 and V is TRBV2; D ambiguous. The CDR3 runs 14 residues. The germline V and J ends were trimmed by 1 base and 5 bases, with 11 bases remaining between them. Germline values: CDR1 SNHLY, CDR2 FYNNEI.

The rearrangement links TRBV2 to TRBJ2-3; 9 bases agree with TRBD2. CDR1 is SNHLY, CDR2 FYNNEI, per germline. The CDR3 is 16 residues long. The trim removed 3 bases at V and 6 bases at J, leaving 10 bases unmatched. CDR3 sequence reads: CASSEWVTSGWDTQYF. In DNA, the CDR3 is TGTGCCAGCAGTGAGTGGGTGACTAGCGGATGGGATACGCAGTATTTT.

V gene TRBV27 combines with J gene TRBJ2-5, with 8 bases identical to TRBD1. Looked up from germline, CDR1 is MNHEY and CDR2 is SMNVEV (reference sequence). The CDR3 contains 16 residues. V trimming: 6 bases; J trimming: 2 bases; junction bases outside the gene matches: 11. Written as DNA, the CDR3 is TGTGCCAGCAGCTTTTCCCAGAGGACAGGGCAAGAGACCCAGTACTTC. It encodes CASSFSQRTGQETQYF.

The V and J genes are TRBV6-1 and TRBJ1-4; D ambiguous. V was pared by 5 bases and J by 3 bases, with 4 bases between. This CDR3 spans 12 amino acids. CDR1 is MNHNS and CDR2 is SASEGT in the germline V gene. In DNA, the CDR3 is TGTGCCAGCAGTCGGCCTAATGAAAAACTGTTTTTT. It is translated as CASSRPNEKLFF.

The rearrangement links TRBV29-1 to TRBJ2-3, with TRBD1 identical over 7 bases. Looked up from germline, CDR1 is SQVTM and CDR2 is ANQGSEA. Trimming removed 6 bases from V and 3 bases from J; junction bases left unmatched: 21. The CDR3 contains 18 residues. This chain's CDR3 is CSVLTGTANPWGTDTQYF. CDR3 DNA sequence: TGCAGCGTCCTTACCGGGACAGCTAATCCTTGGGGGACAGATACGCAGTATTTT.

The CDR3 DNA reads as TGTGCCAGCTTTGGGACGGCTAACTATGGCTACACCTTC. Its translation: CASFGTANYGYTF. The chain combines TRBV9 with TRBJ1-2, with D perhaps TRBD1 (5 bases). Germline V CDR1 and CDR2: SGDLS, YYNGEE. V was clipped by 7 bases and J by 0 bases, with 10 bases between them. There are 13 residues in the CDR3.

This chain uses TRBV7-3 with TRBJ2-3; no firm D call. Germline V CDR1 and CDR2: SGHTA, FQGTGA. The V end was cut by 1 base, the J end by 0 bases, with 8 bases between. The CDR3 length is 15 residues. DNA for the CDR3: TGTGCCAGCAGCTTAAGGCCGGCTAGCACAGATACGCAGTATTTT. As protein: CASSLRPASTDTQYF.

This clone was picked up a small number of times. The gene calls are TRBV29-1 and TRBJ2-5; a weak D match, TRBD2 (5 bases). There are 12 residues in the CDR3. The germline CDR1 and CDR2 sequences are SQVTM and ANQGSEA. Deletions cut 3 bases from V and 5 bases from J, with 10 bases between. CDR3 sequence reads: CSVEDSGETQYF. The CDR3 nucleotides are TGCAGCGTTGAGGACTCGGGGGAGACCCAGTACTTC.

The chain is built from TRBV10-3 and TRBJ2-5; D is unclear. The V gene's germline CDR1 is ENHRY and CDR2 SYGVKD. Trimming pared 6 bases from V and 3 bases from J, leaving 8 bases between. This CDR3 region has 12 residues. This CDR3 reads CAIRENEETQYF. The CDR3, as DNA: TGTGCCATCAGGGAAAATGAAGAGACCCAGTACTTC.

The chain's CDR3 is CASSNLTGPSTDTQYF. CDR3 sequence (DNA): TGTGCCAGCAGCAATCTGACAGGGCCTAGCACAGATACGCAGTATTTT. The chain recombines TRBV21-1 with TRBJ2-3; the table's D call, TRBD1, has no DNA check behind it. TRBV21-1 is labeled a pseudogene. CDR3 length equals 16 residues.

The V gene is TRBV4-2, the J gene TRBJ2-2; D perhaps matches TRBD2 (5 bases). Germline CDR1 and CDR2: LGHNA and YNFKEQ. Trimming shortened V by 3 bases and J by 8 bases, and 16 bases separated the two germline ends. This CDR3 region has 15 residues. The DNA for the CDR3 is TGTGCCAGCAGCCACTTGTCGGTTAGCGAGGGGGAGCTGTTTTTT. Its protein product is CASSHLSVSEGELFF.

V and J are TRBV2 and TRBJ2-1, with 10 bases identical to TRBD2. The ends lost 5 bases at V and 9 bases at J; junction bases unmatched: 7. The germline gives CDR1 SNHLY, CDR2 FYNNEI. This CDR3 spans 14 amino acids. The CDR3 loop reads CASSRDSGRTEQFF. CDR3 DNA sequence: TGTGCCAGCAGTAGAGATAGCGGGAGGACTGAGCAGTTCTTC.

The J gene is TRBJ2-5, the V gene TRBV18, with a tentative D call TRBD1 (7 bases). Trimming cost V 3 bases and J 3 bases, with 11 bases left between them. Germline CDR1 KGHSH, CDR2 LQKENI. This CDR3 is built from 14 residues. The CDR3 DNA follows: TGTGCCAGCTCACCGGAGGGACAGAAAGAGACCCAGTACTTC. It yields the protein CASSPEGQKETQYF.

This chain connects TRBV4-2 to TRBJ1-5, with D possibly being TRBD1 (5 bases). This CDR3 region has 15 residues. The V and J ends lost 0 bases and 2 bases respectively, with 8 bases between them. Looked up from germline, CDR1 is LGHNA and CDR2 is YNFKEQ. The CDR3 coding sequence is TGTGCCAGCAGCCAAGAAGGGGCGGGCAATCAGCCCCAGCATTTT. It is translated as CASSQEGAGNQPQHF.

The chain is built from TRBV13 and TRBJ2-6; 7 bases match TRBD1. Germline V gene lookup returns CDR1 PRHDT and CDR2 FYEKMQ (reference sequence). V shed 2 bases, J shed 0 bases, and the junction held 7 bases outside the gene matches. The length of the CDR3 is 18 residues. CDR3 loop: CASSLRGQLLSGANVLTF. The CDR3 coding sequence is TGTGCCAGCAGCTTAAGGGGGCAACTACTCTCTGGGGCCAACGTCCTGACTTTC.

This clone has a single count. The chain recombines TRBV5-6 with TRBJ1-1, with no clear D. The ends were cut back, 4 bases at V and 12 bases at J, with 22 bases in the middle. Looked up from germline, CDR1 is SGHDT and CDR2 is YYEEEE. The CDR3 runs to 14 residues. The CDR3 sequence is CASSPIGGNGMPFF. The CDR3 DNA reads as TGTGCCAGCAGCCCGATAGGAGGGAATGGGATGCCTTTCTTT. Together with reference TRBV5-6 and TRBJ1-1, the CDR3 gives the full variable domain: DAGVTQSPTHLIKTRGQQVTLRCSPKSGHDTVSWYQQALGQGPQFIFQYYEEEERQRGNFPDRFSGHQFPNYSSELNVNALLLGDSALYLCASSPIGGNGMPFFGQGTRLTVV.

The chain is built from TRBV6-5 and TRBJ1-1; maybe TRBD1 (5 bases). CDR1 and CDR2 from the germline V gene are MNHEY and SVGAGI. The CDR3 contains 15 residues. The ends were cut back, 5 bases at V and 3 bases at J, with 16 bases in the middle. The CDR3 is CASSLRGHVYTEAFF. The DNA of the CDR3 is TGTGCCAGCAGTCTCCGGGGCCATGTTTACACTGAAGCTTTCTTT.

In this sample, this clone turned up once. The genes are TRBV11-3 and TRBJ2-7, with D possibly called TRBD1 or TRBD2 (5 bases each). V was cut by 2 bases and J by 3 bases, with 14 bases left in between. The CDR3 runs to 15 residues. Germline V gene lookup returns CDR1 SGHNT and CDR2 YENEEA. The CDR3 is CASSLRSGSSYEQYF. CDR3 nucleotides: TGTGCCAGCAGCTTAAGGTCAGGGAGCAGCTACGAGCAGTACTTC.

This clone has just one count. The chain carries TRBV5-6 and TRBJ2-3; 8 bases match TRBD2. In germline, CDR1 is SGHDT, CDR2 YYEEEE. Trimming at V came to 0 bases and at J to 1 base, leaving 4 bases not matched to a gene. This CDR3 contains 16 residues. Here the CDR3 reads CASSLALAVGTDTQYF. CDR3 coding DNA: TGTGCCAGCAGCTTGGCACTAGCGGTTGGCACAGATACGCAGTATTTT.

The chain links TRBV30 to TRBJ2-7; D is tentatively TRBD1 or TRBD2 (5 bases each). V shed 0 bases and J shed 2 bases, with 8 bases lying between them. The CDR3 covers 13 residues. Germline CDR1 and CDR2: GTSNPN and SVGIG (reference sequence). CDR3 coding DNA: TGTGCCTGGAGTGTCGAGGGGACCTACGAGCAGTACTTC. Encoded protein: CAWSVEGTYEQYF.

The chain carries TRBV5-1 and TRBJ2-5; no clear D. CDR3 length: 13 residues. Germline loops: CDR1 SGHRS, CDR2 YFSETQ. V lost 4 bases, J lost 3 bases, and 10 bases lay in between. The CDR3 loop is CASSARTEETQYF. The CDR3 bases are TGCGCCAGCAGCGCCCGGACCGAAGAGACCCAGTACTTC.

J is TRBJ2-5 and V is TRBV11-2; possible D gene TRBD2, 6 bases. The length of the CDR3 is 15 residues. Looked up from germline, CDR1 is SGHAT and CDR2 is FQNNGV. V shed 2 bases and J shed 4 bases, with 14 bases lying between them. CDR3 coding DNA: TGTGCCAGCAGCTTATTGGGTCCCGGGGGAGAGACCCAGTACTTC. Translation gives CASSLLGPGGETQYF.